This T cell receptor (beta chain) was documented in a study of T cell repertoires in cytomegalovirus infection. TCRdb processed the reads anew with MiXCR; each CDR3 protein has one entry. The repertoire includes hundreds of thousands of distinct CDR3 sequences, 24% of them detected once, and roughly 8% sits in the top ten. This CDR3 contains 12 residues. Trimming took off 2 bases at V and 9 bases at J, with 8 bases between the two ends. Germline CDR1 reads SGHAT; CDR2 reads FQNNGV. The sequenced sample was CD8+ T cells from PBMCs. This receptor was identified in a human donor in good health (CMV status not recorded). Some clones in this sample may be carry-over from other donors' samples. This chain connects TRBV11-2 to TRBJ1-5; D may be TRBD1 (5 bases). In DNA, the CDR3 is TGTGCCAGCAGCTTATCCCAGGGGCCCCAGCATTTT. Translated, it gives CASSLSQGPQHF. The full variable domain, in which reference TRBV11-2 and TRBJ1-5 provide the parts outside the CDR3, is EAGVAQSPRYKIIEKRQSVAFWCNPISGHATLYWYQQILGQGPKLLIQFQNNGVVDDSQLPKDRFSAERLKGVDSTLKIQPAKLEDSAVYLCASSLSQGPQHFGDGTRLSIL.